This TCR beta chain was observed in a study of OX40 agonist ivuxolimab in advanced cancers. Background on the study: It was ivuxolimab, an agonistic anti-OX40 (CD134) antibody, that patients were treated with. A diagnosis of hepatocellular carcinoma, melanoma, renal cell or head and neck cancer was present in dose-escalation patients.

There are 15 residues in the CDR3. Trimming cost V 0 bases and J 14 bases; bases outside gene matches: 12. Germline CDR1 MNHNS, CDR2 SASEGT. Individuals having autoimmune disease history or systemic immunosuppression were not enrolled. Using immunoSEQ multiplex PCR, the repertoire was profiled, and TCRdb retains in-frame clones only, with some absent. The table records roughly 60,000 clones, 90% to 95% of them present only once. The TCR sequence derives from an adult with an advanced solid tumor such as melanoma, head and neck, liver or kidney cancer. This material consisted of CD4+ or CD8+ T cells sorted from blood, taken in a trial of the OX40 agonist ivuxolimab. The chain joins TRBV6-1 to TRBJ2-3; the match to TRBD1 covers 9 bases. The CDR3 nucleotides are TGTGCCAGCAGTGAAGCTGGGACAGGGCTCGCCTTTCTGTATTTT. Translating gives CASSEAGTGLAFLYF.